Below are 25 T cell receptor beta chains sequenced from a single sample in a study of shared clonotypes between healthy human individuals. It was CD45RO-negative cells, positively selected for CCR7, that made up naive CD8 cells, with terminally differentiated effector memory CD45RA+ cells excluded. Some clones are missing from TCRdb's copy, which holds only in-frame ones; the method was immunoSEQ multiplex PCR. The sample consists of some 600,000 clones, 95% to 96% of them appearing once. Sequencing input: naive CD8+ T cells sorted from blood. Receptors were obtained from a woman aged 30 to 39 in good health.

The chain joins TRBV5-4 to TRBJ2-7; 13 bases line up with TRBD2. The V gene end was trimmed by 3 bases and the J gene end by 0 bases; junction bases not matched to a gene: 3. Germline-derived CDR1 and CDR2 are SGHNT and YYREEE (reference sequence). The CDR3 runs to 16 residues. The CDR3 sequence is CASSWGLAGSSYEQYF. The DNA for the CDR3 is TGTGCCAGCAGCTGGGGACTAGCGGGGAGCTCCTACGAGCAGTACTTC.

V and J are TRBV9 and TRBJ2-3, with 7 bases fitting TRBD2. Germline CDR1 and CDR2: SGDLS and YYNGEE. This CDR3 is built from 13 residues. The junction had 7 bases not matched to a gene; V was cut back by 7 bases and J by 5 bases. The DNA for the CDR3 is TGTGCCAGCGGGGGGGACCCCGGAGATACGCAGTATTTT. Amino acids: CASGGDPGDTQYF.

V and J are TRBV10-1 and TRBJ2-2; D is unclear. The CDR3 consists of 14 residues. Germline loops: CDR1 WNHNN, CDR2 SYGVQD (reference sequence). V lost 3 bases to trimming and J lost 2 bases, with 7 bases between them. CDR3 nucleotide sequence: TGCGCCAGCAGTGACGAGCCCAACACCGGGGAGCTGTTTTTT. Translation gives CASSDEPNTGELFF.

This chain links TRBV6-1 with TRBJ2-7, with TRBD2 identical over 8 bases. The CDR3 is made up of 14 amino acids. With V trimmed by 6 bases and J by 3 bases, 7 bases remained unmatched. CDR1 and CDR2 (germline): MNHNS, SASEGT. In DNA, the CDR3 is TGTGCCAGCAGCGGGAGGGACCGGTACTACGAGCAGTACTTC. Its protein is CASSGRDRYYEQYF.

V and J are TRBV4-2 and TRBJ2-2; D remains ambiguous. Germline CDR1 LGHNA, CDR2 YNFKEQ. There are 15 residues in the CDR3. The ends were cut back, 1 base at V and 4 bases at J, with 10 bases in the middle. This chain's CDR3 is CASSQVETPTGELFF. The CDR3 region has the DNA TGTGCCAGCAGCCAAGTGGAGACACCCACCGGGGAGCTGTTTTTT.

The DNA for the CDR3 is TGTGCCAGCAGCCCCTGGGAGATGTGGGCCTATGGCTACACCTTC. It translates to CASSPWEMWAYGYTF. The chain has TRBV7-9 and TRBJ1-2; unclear D gene. Trimming shortened V by 5 bases and J by 4 bases, and 17 bases separated the two germline ends. Germline V gene lookup returns CDR1 SEHNR and CDR2 FQNEAQ (reference sequence). This CDR3 region has 15 residues.

CDR3 residues: CASSVGSGPTYEQYF. CDR3 bases: TGTGCCAGCAGCGTAGGATCGGGACCGACCTACGAGCAGTACTTC. The J gene is TRBJ2-7, the V gene TRBV9; TRBD1 or TRBD2 may be the D gene (5 bases each). There are 15 residues in the CDR3. Trimming cost V 0 bases and J 2 bases, with 12 bases left between them. The V gene's germline CDR1 is SGDLS and CDR2 YYNGEE.

The chain carries TRBV9 and TRBJ2-7; TRBD1 matches at 8 bases. CDR1 and CDR2 from the germline V gene are SGDLS and YYNGEE. The CDR3 extends over 13 amino acids. The CDR3, as DNA: TGTGCGAGCCGAGGACAGGGTAGTTACGAGCAGTACTTC. Its translation is CASRGQGSYEQYF.

The chain is built from TRBV5-6 and TRBJ2-3, with D tentatively TRBD2 (5 bases). The CDR3 sequence is 16 residues long. Trimming shortened V by 0 bases and J by 0 bases, and 11 bases separated the two germline ends. In germline, CDR1 is SGHDT, CDR2 YYEEEE. CDR3 protein: CASSLAGEWSTDTQYF. Here the CDR3 DNA reads TGTGCCAGCAGCTTGGCCGGGGAATGGAGCACAGATACGCAGTATTTT.

J is TRBJ2-5 and V is TRBV5-5; TRBD2 aligns across 14 bases. The CDR3 loop spans 16 amino acids. Trimming cost V 3 bases and J 5 bases; bases outside gene matches: 6. Germline lookup yields CDR1 SGHKS and CDR2 YYEKEE (reference sequence). CDR3 region: CASSSGLAGGGETQYF. CDR3 coding DNA: TGTGCCAGCAGCTCCGGACTAGCGGGAGGAGGTGAGACCCAGTACTTC. Using reference TRBV5-5 and TRBJ2-5 for the parts outside the CDR3, the full variable domain is DAGVTQSPTHLIKTRGQQVTLRCSPISGHKSVSWYQQVLGQGPQFIFQYYEKEERGRGNFPDRFSARQFPNYSSELNVNALLLGDSALYLCASSSGLAGGGETQYFGPGTRLLVL.

The V and J genes are TRBV5-1 and TRBJ2-1, with D maybe TRBD2 (5 bases). The CDR3 runs 13 residues. Trimming removed 5 bases at V and 9 bases at J, with 15 bases between. Germline loops: CDR1 SGHRS, CDR2 YFSETQ. The CDR3 region is CASRVAPAGEQFF. CDR3 nucleotide sequence: TGCGCCAGCAGGGTCGCTCCGGCGGGTGAGCAGTTCTTC.

CDR3 nucleotide sequence: TGTGCCATCTCCCTGTTTGGGGAGGGCGGGGAGCTGTTTTTT. It yields the protein CAISLFGEGGELFF. J is TRBJ2-2 and V is TRBV10-3; 7 nucleotides match TRBD2. The CDR3 is 14 amino acids. Germline V lookup: CDR1 ENHRY, CDR2 SYGVKD. Losses at the gene ends were 8 bases for V and 7 bases for J; bases not matched to a gene: 10.

The chain uses TRBV19 and TRBJ1-3; D is unclear. There are 13 residues in the CDR3. Trimming took off 8 bases at V and 0 bases at J, with 8 bases between the two ends. Germline CDR1 LNHDA, CDR2 SQIVND (reference sequence). The DNA of the CDR3 is TGTGCCAGTTTGGTGCCCTCTGGAAACACCATATATTTT. This translates into CASLVPSGNTIYF.

V is TRBV25-1 and J is TRBJ1-2; no reliable D call. The V gene's germline CDR1 is MGHDK and CDR2 SYGVNS. The V and J ends lost 4 bases and 3 bases respectively, with 9 bases between them. This CDR3 region has 13 residues. The CDR3 protein is CASSAAAYYGYTF. CDR3 in DNA: TGTGCCAGCAGTGCGGCGGCTTACTATGGCTACACCTTC.

CDR3: CASSALDRGAYEQYF. CDR3 coding DNA: TGTGCCAGCAGTGCCCTCGACAGGGGGGCCTACGAGCAGTACTTC. V gene TRBV27 combines with J gene TRBJ2-7, with 9 bases that match TRBD1. With V trimmed by 5 bases and J by 2 bases, 7 bases remained unmatched. Per germline, CDR1 MNHEY and CDR2 SMNVEV (reference sequence). The CDR3 sequence is 15 residues long.

The CDR3 DNA follows: TGCGCCAGCAGCCAAGTTTCTAGACCTCGCTGGACCGGGGAGCTGTTTTTT. This gives the protein CASSQVSRPRWTGELFF. The chain has TRBV4-1 and TRBJ2-2; D is undetermined. Germline V gene data show CDR1 as MGHRA and CDR2 as YSYEKL. The CDR3 runs 17 residues. The V gene lost 1 base and the J gene lost 5 bases, with 17 bases spanning the gap.

For the CDR3, the DNA is TGCGCCAGCAGTGAGGTGGCAGGGGATGGCAATCAGCCCCAGCATTTT. Amino acid sequence: CASSEVAGDGNQPQHF. The chain carries TRBV10-2 and TRBJ1-5, with a weak D call TRBD1 (6 bases). Trimming cost V 2 bases and J 2 bases, with 13 bases left between them. Germline-derived CDR1 and CDR2 are WSHSY and SAAADI. The CDR3 is 16 residues long.

The J gene is TRBJ1-2, the V gene TRBV6-6, with 7 bases lining up with TRBD1. Germline V gives CDR1 MNHNY, CDR2 SVGAGI (reference sequence). The V segment lost 0 bases and the J segment 6 bases; nucleotides outside the gene matches: 7. The CDR3 runs to 15 residues. This CDR3 is CASSYSNEGANGYTF. Written as DNA, the CDR3 is TGTGCCAGCAGTTACTCGAATGAGGGGGCGAATGGCTACACCTTC.

This clone has just one count. The rearrangement joins TRBV5-4 to TRBJ2-7; 10 nucleotides match TRBD2. Germline assignment: CDR1 SGHNT and CDR2 YYREEE (reference sequence). With V trimmed by 5 bases and J by 0 bases, 8 bases remained unmatched. This CDR3 region has 16 residues. The CDR3 region is CASSPPRTSGSYEQYF. The CDR3 DNA reads TGTGCCAGCAGTCCTCCTCGGACTAGCGGCTCCTACGAGCAGTACTTC. Supplemented by reference TRBV5-4 and TRBJ2-7, the full variable domain reads ETGVTQSPTHLIKTRGQQVTLRCSSQSGHNTVSWYQQALGQGPQFIFQYYREEENGRGNFPPRFSGLQFPNYSSELNVNALELDDSALYLCASSPPRTSGSYEQYFGPGTRLTVT.

V usage is TRBV5-1 and J usage is TRBJ1-5, with D perhaps matching TRBD1 (5 bases). From germline, CDR1 is SGHRS and CDR2 YFSETQ. This CDR3 is 16 amino acids long. V lost 2 bases, J lost 5 bases, and 17 bases lay in between. The CDR3, as DNA: TGCGCCAGCAGCTTTAAGGTCTCAGGGAGTTATCAGCCCCAGCATTTT. Translating gives CASSFKVSGSYQPQHF.

This sequence joins TRBV11-2 and TRBJ2-2; 11 bases map to TRBD2. V trimming: 2 bases; J trimming: 5 bases; junction bases outside the gene matches: 10. Germline values: CDR1 SGHAT, CDR2 FQNNGV. The CDR3 has 18 residues. CDR3 sequence (DNA): TGTGCCAGCAGCTTAATAGGACTAGCGGGCCCGTATACCGGGGAGCTGTTTTTT. Encoded protein: CASSLIGLAGPYTGELFF.

V is TRBV19 and J is TRBJ1-1; the match to TRBD1 covers 8 bases. This CDR3 region has 16 residues. Germline CDR1 LNHDA, CDR2 SQIVND (reference sequence). V was pared by 6 bases and J by 4 bases, with 13 bases of the junction left unmatched. Written as DNA, the CDR3 is TGTGCCAGTAGGCTGGACAGGGAGGGAGCGGGCACTGAAGCTTTCTTT. Its translation: CASRLDREGAGTEAFF.

The V gene is TRBV11-1, the J gene TRBJ1-1; 7 bases map to TRBD1. Trimming at V came to 5 bases and at J to 6 bases, leaving 9 bases not matched to a gene. The CDR3 has 14 residues. Germline loops: CDR1 SGHAT, CDR2 FQDESV (reference sequence). The CDR3 here is CASSLRQGNSEAFF. The CDR3 DNA follows: TGTGCCAGCAGCCTTAGACAGGGTAATTCTGAAGCTTTCTTT.

J is TRBJ1-1 and V is TRBV2; D is unresolved. This CDR3 region has 14 residues. V shed 4 bases and J shed 6 bases, with 15 bases lying between them. CDR1 and CDR2 (germline): SNHLY, FYNNEI. CDR3 sequence: CASSVGDTISEAFF. The DNA for the CDR3 is TGTGCCAGCAGTGTAGGAGACACAATCTCTGAAGCTTTCTTT.

The chain couples TRBV7-2 to TRBJ2-1; the match to TRBD2 covers 7 bases. V shed 3 bases and J 4 bases; nucleotides not matched to a gene: 9. The CDR3 loop spans 16 amino acids. CDR1 and CDR2 (germline): SGHTA, FQGNSA. CDR3 in amino acids: CASSFDRGRVYNEQFF. CDR3 nucleotides: TGTGCCAGCAGCTTTGACCGCGGGAGAGTTTACAATGAGCAGTTCTTC.